This T cell receptor (beta chain) derives from a study of blood T cells in healthy people across ages. V was pared by 4 bases and J by 2 bases, with 11 bases between. The CDR3 is made up of 15 amino acids. Germline V lookup: CDR1 MGHDK, CDR2 SYGVNS. Combining a sample-barcoded 5' primer with a J-beta primer mix, a second PCR ran for roughly 7 to 11 cycles. Unique molecular identifiers of 12 random nucleotides labeled each cDNA. TCRdb analysed the 5' RACE reads with MiXCR anew, one entry per CDR3 protein. The sample contains about 560,000 distinct CDR3 sequences, around 27% of which appear only once. These data were likewise used in another study, on T cells of mothers and their children. That report adds: Sample barcodes plus 2-4 random nucleotides came from the M1S primer. Over 8 million reads per mother and some 3 million per child were obtained. When mothers and children were related, their normalized repertoire overlap, which was always slightly higher, did not differ significantly from that of unrelated pairs.

V usage is TRBV25-1 and J usage is TRBJ2-2; possible D gene TRBD2, 6 bases. The TCR sequence derives from a boy aged 2 to 10 in good health. Material: blood. The CDR3 nucleotides read TGTGCCAGCAGTGTGACCGGGACTAACACCGGGGAGCTGTTTTTT. Translation: CASSVTGTNTGELFF.